What follows is one T cell receptor beta chain and its context. Its antigen is unidentified. The data derive from a study of cytomegalovirus exposure and HLA in healthy donors. Findings and limits, study-wide: The study flagged some 180 TCR beta chains as cytomegalovirus-associated. TCR clusters originating in the first cohort tended to co-occur in the roughly 120 validation repertoires, according to a later analysis.

From the roughly 120-subject validation cohort, which was separate from the roughly 700-subject first cohort, the donors were drawn. This CDR3 comprises 16 residues. Germline values: CDR1 MGHRA, CDR2 YSYEKL. V shed 1 base and J shed 0 bases, with 12 bases lying between them. Data came from immunoSEQ multiplex PCR; TCRdb stores just in-frame clones and leaves some out. The sample carries roughly 220,000 clones, 90% to 95% recorded once. The receptor was isolated from a young woman in good health and CMV-seronegative. The V gene is TRBV4-1, the J gene TRBJ1-1; D ambiguous. The source material was PBMCs. The CDR3 loop reads CASSQGQRLMNTEAFF. Written as DNA, the CDR3 is TGCGCCAGCAGCCAAGGGCAAAGACTCATGAACACTGAAGCTTTCTTT.